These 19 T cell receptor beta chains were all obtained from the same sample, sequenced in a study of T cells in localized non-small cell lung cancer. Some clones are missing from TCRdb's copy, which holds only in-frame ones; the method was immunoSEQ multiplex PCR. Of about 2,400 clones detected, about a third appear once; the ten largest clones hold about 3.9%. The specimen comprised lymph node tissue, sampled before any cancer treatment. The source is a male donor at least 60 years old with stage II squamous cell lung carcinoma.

CDR3 sequence reads: CASSQDGGGETQYF. DNA of the CDR3: TGTGCCAGCAGCCAAGACGGGGGCGGAGAGACCCAGTACTTC. The chain is built from TRBV6-8 and TRBJ2-5; the D call may be TRBD1 or TRBD2 (6 bases each). Trimming stripped 6 bases from V and 4 bases from J, with 15 bases between. From germline, CDR1 is MNHGY and CDR2 SAAAGT. The CDR3 contains 14 residues.

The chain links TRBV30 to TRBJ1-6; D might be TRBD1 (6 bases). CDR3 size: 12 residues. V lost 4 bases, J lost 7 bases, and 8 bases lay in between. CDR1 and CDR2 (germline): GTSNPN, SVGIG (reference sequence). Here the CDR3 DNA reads TGTGCCTGGACAGGGGCCAATTCACCCCTCCACTTT. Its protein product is CAWTGANSPLHF.

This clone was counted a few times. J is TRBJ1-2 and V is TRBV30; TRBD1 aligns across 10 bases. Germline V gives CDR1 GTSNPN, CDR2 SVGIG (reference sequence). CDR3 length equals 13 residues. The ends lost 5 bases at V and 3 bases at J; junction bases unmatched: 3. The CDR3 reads CAWEGQGYYGYTF. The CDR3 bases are TGTGCCTGGGAGGGACAGGGGTACTATGGCTACACCTTC.

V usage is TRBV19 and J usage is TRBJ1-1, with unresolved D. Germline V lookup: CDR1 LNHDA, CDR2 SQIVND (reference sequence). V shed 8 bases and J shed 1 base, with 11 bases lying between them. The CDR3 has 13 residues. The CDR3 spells CASSELKNTEAFF. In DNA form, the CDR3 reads TGTGCCAGTTCAGAGTTGAAGAACACTGAAGCTTTCTTT.

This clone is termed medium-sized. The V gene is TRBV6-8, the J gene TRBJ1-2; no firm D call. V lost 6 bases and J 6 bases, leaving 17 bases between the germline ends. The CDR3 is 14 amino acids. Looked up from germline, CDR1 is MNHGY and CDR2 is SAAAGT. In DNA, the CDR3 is TGTGCCAGCAGCAAGACCCACCGGACCCATGGCTACACCTTC. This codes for CASSKTHRTHGYTF.

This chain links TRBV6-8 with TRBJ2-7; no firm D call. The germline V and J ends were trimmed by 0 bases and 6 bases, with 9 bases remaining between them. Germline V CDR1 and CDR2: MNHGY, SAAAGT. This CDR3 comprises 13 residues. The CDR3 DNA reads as TGTGCCAGCAGTTACTCGGTAACTTTCGAGCAGTACTTC. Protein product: CASSYSVTFEQYF.

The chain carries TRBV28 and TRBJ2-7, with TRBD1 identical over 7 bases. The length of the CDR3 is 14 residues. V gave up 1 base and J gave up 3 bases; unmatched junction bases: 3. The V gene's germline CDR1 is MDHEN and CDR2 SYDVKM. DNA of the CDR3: TGTGCCAGCAGTTTATCGCCAGGGGGCTACGAGCAGTACTTC. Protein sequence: CASSLSPGGYEQYF. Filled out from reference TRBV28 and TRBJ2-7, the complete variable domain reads DVKVTQSSRYLVKRTGEKVFLECVQDMDHENMFWYRQDPGLGLRLIYFSYDVKMKEKGDIPEGYSVSREKKERFSLILESASTNQTSMYLCASSLSPGGYEQYFGPGTRLTVT.

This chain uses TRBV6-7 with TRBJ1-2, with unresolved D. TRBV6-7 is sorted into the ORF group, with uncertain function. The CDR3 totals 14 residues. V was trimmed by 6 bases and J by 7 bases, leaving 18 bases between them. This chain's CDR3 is CASRTGPVTGGYTF. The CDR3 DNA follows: TGTGCCAGCAGGACCGGGCCCGTGACTGGTGGCTACACCTTC.

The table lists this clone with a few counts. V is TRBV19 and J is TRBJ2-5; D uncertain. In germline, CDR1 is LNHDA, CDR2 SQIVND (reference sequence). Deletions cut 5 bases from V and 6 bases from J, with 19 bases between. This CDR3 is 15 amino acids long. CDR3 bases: TGTGCCAGTAGTCTCGGAAGGGTGCGTGGAAAGACCCAGTACTTC. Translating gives CASSLGRVRGKTQYF.

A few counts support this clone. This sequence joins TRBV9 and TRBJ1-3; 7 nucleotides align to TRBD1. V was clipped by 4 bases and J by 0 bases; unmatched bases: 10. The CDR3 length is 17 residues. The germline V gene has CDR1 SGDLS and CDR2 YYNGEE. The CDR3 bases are TGTGCCAGCAGCACTACGACAGGGCTTAGCTCTGGAAACACCATATATTTT. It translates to CASSTTTGLSSGNTIYF.

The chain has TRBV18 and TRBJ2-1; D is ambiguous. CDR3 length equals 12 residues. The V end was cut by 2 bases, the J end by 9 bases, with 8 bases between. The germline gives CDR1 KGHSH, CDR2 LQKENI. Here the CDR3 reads CASSPSNIEQFF. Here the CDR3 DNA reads TGTGCCAGCTCACCATCTAATATTGAGCAGTTCTTC.

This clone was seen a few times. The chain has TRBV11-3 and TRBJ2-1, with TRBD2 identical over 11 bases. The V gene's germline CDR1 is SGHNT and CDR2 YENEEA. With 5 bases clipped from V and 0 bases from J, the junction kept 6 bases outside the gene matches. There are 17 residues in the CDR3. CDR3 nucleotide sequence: TGTGCCAGCAGCATAGGACTAGCGGGTGGCTCCTACAATGAGCAGTTCTTC. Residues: CASSIGLAGGSYNEQFF.

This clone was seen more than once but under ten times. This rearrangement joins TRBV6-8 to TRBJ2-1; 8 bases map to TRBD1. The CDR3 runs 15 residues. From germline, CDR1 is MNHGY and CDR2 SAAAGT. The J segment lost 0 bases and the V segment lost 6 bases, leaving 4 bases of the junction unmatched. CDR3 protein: CASSRGQSSYNEQFF. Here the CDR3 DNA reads TGTGCCAGCAGCAGGGGGCAGAGCTCCTACAATGAGCAGTTCTTC.

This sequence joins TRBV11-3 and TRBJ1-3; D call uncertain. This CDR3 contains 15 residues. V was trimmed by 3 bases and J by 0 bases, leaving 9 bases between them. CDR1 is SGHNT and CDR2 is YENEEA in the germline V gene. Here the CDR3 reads CASSLAAVSGNTIYF. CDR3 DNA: TGTGCCAGCAGCTTGGCAGCGGTCTCTGGAAACACCATATATTTT.

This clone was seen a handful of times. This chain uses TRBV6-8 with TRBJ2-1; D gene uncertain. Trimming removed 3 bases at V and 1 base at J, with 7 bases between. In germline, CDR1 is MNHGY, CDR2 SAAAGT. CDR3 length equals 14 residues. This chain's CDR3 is CASSYVESYNEQFF. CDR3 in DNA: TGTGCCAGCAGTTATGTGGAATCCTACAATGAGCAGTTCTTC.

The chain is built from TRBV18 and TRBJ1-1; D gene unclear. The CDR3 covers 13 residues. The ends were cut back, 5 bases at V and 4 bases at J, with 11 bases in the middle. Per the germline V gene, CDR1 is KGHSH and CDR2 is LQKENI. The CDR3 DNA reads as TGTGCCAGCTCATGGACGGAGAGCACTGAAGCTTTCTTT. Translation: CASSWTESTEAFF.

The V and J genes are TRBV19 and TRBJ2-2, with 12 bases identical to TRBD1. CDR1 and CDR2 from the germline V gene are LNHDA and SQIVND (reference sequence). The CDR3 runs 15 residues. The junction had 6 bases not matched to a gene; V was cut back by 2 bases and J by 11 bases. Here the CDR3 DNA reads TGTGCCAGTAGTATAAGGGGACAGGGGGCATTAGAGCTGTTTTTT. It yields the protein CASSIRGQGALELFF.

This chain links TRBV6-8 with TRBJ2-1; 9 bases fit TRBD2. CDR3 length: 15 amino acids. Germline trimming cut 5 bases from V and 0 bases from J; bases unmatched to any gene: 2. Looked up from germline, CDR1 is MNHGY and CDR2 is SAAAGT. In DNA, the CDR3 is TGTGCCAGCAGTGTAGCGGGAGTCTCCTACAATGAGCAGTTCTTC. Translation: CASSVAGVSYNEQFF.

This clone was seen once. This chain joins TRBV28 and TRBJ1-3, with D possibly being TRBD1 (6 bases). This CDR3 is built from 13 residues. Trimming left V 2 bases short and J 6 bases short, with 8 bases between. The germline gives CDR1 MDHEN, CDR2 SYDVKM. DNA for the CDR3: TGTGCCAGCAGTTTAACAGGGTTAAACACCATATATTTT. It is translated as CASSLTGLNTIYF.